The rows below give T cell receptor beta chains drawn from one sample of a study of T cells after yellow fever vaccination. TCRdb passed the 5' RACE reads through MiXCR, listing each CDR3 protein once. The sample carries hundreds of thousands of distinct CDR3 sequences, roughly 14% recorded once. Here the sequenced sample was PBMCs, taken on the day of the yellow fever booster vaccination. These receptors all stem from a man aged 30 to 45 who received the YFV17D yellow fever vaccine. Both conserved end residues are part of each CDR3. The D gene is left open where the match is weak. A clone size is listed for some rows: how often the clone was seen (once, few, many), or a class if it is expanded.

V gene: TRBV5-5
J gene: TRBJ2-5
D gene: NA
clone size: few
CDR3 protein: CASGQGNAEETQYF
CDR3 DNA: TGTGCCAGCGGGCAGGGGAATGCCGAGGAGACCCAGTACTTC

V gene: TRBV5-5
J gene: TRBJ2-3
D gene: NA
clone size: few
CDR3 protein: CASSLTGRVETDTQYF
CDR3 DNA: TGTGCCAGCAGCTTGACCGGGAGAGTTGAGACAGATACGCAGTATTTT

V gene: TRBV24-1
J gene: TRBJ2-3
D gene: NA
clone size: few
CDR3 protein: CATSQRGKTDTQYF
CDR3 DNA: TGTGCCACCAGTCAGAGGGGGAAGACAGATACGCAGTATTTT

V gene: TRBV9
J gene: TRBJ2-1
D gene: NA
clone size: once
CDR3 protein: CASSPRSQEQFF
CDR3 DNA: TGTGCCAGCAGCCCCCGTTCCCAGGAGCAGTTCTTC

V gene: TRBV7-9
J gene: TRBJ2-1
D gene: TRBD1
clone size: NA
CDR3 protein: CASSQRTGHDNEQFF
CDR3 DNA: TGTGCCAGCAGCCAACGGACAGGGCATGACAATGAGCAGTTCTTC

V gene: TRBV11-2
J gene: TRBJ1-4
D gene: NA
clone size: NA
CDR3 protein: CASSSEGLIEKLFF
CDR3 DNA: TGTGCCAGCAGCTCGGAGGGTTTGATTGAAAAACTGTTTTTT

V gene: TRBV9
J gene: TRBJ2-3
D gene: NA
clone size: few
CDR3 protein: CASSPHTISTDTQYF
CDR3 DNA: TGTGCCAGCAGCCCCCACACGATTAGCACAGATACGCAGTATTTT

V gene: TRBV6-2/TRBV6-3
J gene: TRBJ2-3
D gene: TRBD2
clone size: NA
CDR3 protein: CASSYSMGLAGASTDTQYF
CDR3 DNA: TGTGCCAGCAGTTACTCGATGGGACTAGCGGGAGCCAGCACAGATACGCAGTATTTT

V gene: TRBV10-3
J gene: TRBJ2-7
D gene: NA
clone size: once
CDR3 protein: CATGTLAYEQYF
CDR3 DNA: TGTGCCACCGGAACGCTAGCCTACGAGCAGTACTTC

V gene: TRBV5-1
J gene: TRBJ1-5
D gene: NA
clone size: NA
CDR3 protein: CASSFGENQPQHF
CDR3 DNA: TGCGCCAGCAGCTTCGGGGAAAATCAGCCCCAGCATTTT

V gene: TRBV7-9
J gene: TRBJ1-6
D gene: NA
clone size: NA
CDR3 protein: CASSPLATGDSPLHF
CDR3 DNA: TGTGCCAGCAGCCCGCTAGCAACGGGGGATTCACCCCTCCACTTT

V gene: TRBV5-1
J gene: TRBJ2-7
D gene: TRBD1
clone size: NA
CDR3 protein: CASSDRQGPSYEQYF
CDR3 DNA: TGCGCCAGCAGCGACAGACAGGGCCCTTCCTACGAGCAGTACTTC

V gene: TRBV7-7
J gene: TRBJ1-4
D gene: NA
clone size: few
CDR3 protein: CASSRTTEKLFF
CDR3 DNA: TGTGCCAGCAGCCGGACAACCGAAAAACTGTTTTTT

V gene: TRBV7-9
J gene: TRBJ2-7
D gene: TRBD2
clone size: NA
CDR3 protein: CASSLTSGSQDEQYF
CDR3 DNA: TGTGCCAGCAGCTTGACTAGCGGGAGCCAGGACGAGCAGTACTTC

V gene: TRBV20-1
J gene: TRBJ1-5
D gene: NA
clone size: once
CDR3 protein: CSARVGQAKPQHF
CDR3 DNA: TGCAGTGCTAGAGTGGGGCAGGCCAAGCCCCAGCATTTT

V gene: TRBV5-1
J gene: TRBJ2-6
D gene: NA
clone size: NA
CDR3 protein: CASSLGRRVSGANVLTF
CDR3 DNA: TGCGCCAGCAGCTTGGGCCGCAGGGTTTCAGGGGCCAACGTCCTGACTTTC

V gene: TRBV7-2
J gene: TRBJ2-1
D gene: NA
clone size: NA
CDR3 protein: CASSLGVGNNEQFF
CDR3 DNA: TGTGCCAGCAGCTTAGGTGTCGGAAACAATGAGCAGTTCTTC

V gene: TRBV18
J gene: TRBJ2-1
D gene: TRBD1
clone size: NA
CDR3 protein: CASSPARGQWSNEQFF
CDR3 DNA: TGTGCCAGCTCACCCGCCAGGGGGCAGTGGAGCAATGAGCAGTTCTTC

V gene: TRBV9
J gene: TRBJ2-1
D gene: TRBD2
clone size: few
CDR3 protein: CASTPGTSGGPGEQFF
CDR3 DNA: TGTGCCAGCACCCCAGGGACTAGCGGGGGCCCCGGTGAGCAGTTCTTC

V gene: TRBV24-1
J gene: TRBJ2-4
D gene: TRBD2
clone size: few
CDR3 protein: CATSGTSGNIQYF
CDR3 DNA: TGTGCCACCAGTGGAACTAGCGGCAACATTCAGTACTTC

V gene: TRBV4-3
J gene: TRBJ2-7
D gene: NA
clone size: few
CDR3 protein: CASSRGGGTYEQYF
CDR3 DNA: TGCGCCAGCAGCCGAGGTGGGGGGACCTACGAGCAGTACTTC

V gene: TRBV20-1
J gene: TRBJ2-1
D gene: NA
clone size: few
CDR3 protein: CSATLLSQSSYNEQFF
CDR3 DNA: TGCAGTGCTACCCTTCTATCCCAGAGCTCCTACAATGAGCAGTTCTTC

V gene: TRBV20-1
J gene: TRBJ2-5
D gene: NA
clone size: NA
CDR3 protein: CSASRLPKETQYF
CDR3 DNA: TGCAGTGCTAGTAGATTACCAAAAGAGACCCAGTACTTC

V gene: TRBV12-3/TRBV12-4
J gene: TRBJ1-5
D gene: NA
clone size: few
CDR3 protein: CASGVGNQPQHF
CDR3 DNA: TGTGCCTCTGGAGTCGGGAATCAGCCCCAGCATTTT

V gene: TRBV5-4
J gene: TRBJ2-3
D gene: NA
clone size: NA
CDR3 protein: CASSSDSTDTQYF
CDR3 DNA: TGTGCCAGCAGCTCGGACTCCACAGATACGCAGTATTTT

V gene: TRBV4-2
J gene: TRBJ2-7
D gene: NA
clone size: few
CDR3 protein: CASSLERDTTYEQYF
CDR3 DNA: TGTGCCAGCAGCCTTGAGAGGGACACCACCTACGAGCAGTACTTC

V gene: TRBV29-1
J gene: TRBJ2-7
D gene: NA
clone size: NA
CDR3 protein: CSAARDAYEQYF
CDR3 DNA: TGCAGCGCGGCCAGGGACGCCTACGAGCAGTACTTC

V gene: TRBV27
J gene: TRBJ2-2
D gene: NA
clone size: NA
CDR3 protein: CASRSGTTNTGELFF
CDR3 DNA: TGTGCCAGCAGATCCGGGACAACGAACACCGGGGAGCTGTTTTTT

V gene: TRBV6-1
J gene: TRBJ2-5
D gene: NA
clone size: few
CDR3 protein: CASRGSTTTGTQYF
CDR3 DNA: TGTGCCAGCAGGGGATCGACTACTACTGGGACCCAGTACTTC

V gene: TRBV3-1
J gene: TRBJ2-1
D gene: NA
clone size: NA
CDR3 protein: CASSHPPLLSYNEQFF
CDR3 DNA: TGTGCCAGCAGCCACCCCCCCCTTCTCTCCTACAATGAGCAGTTCTTC

V gene: TRBV4-3
J gene: TRBJ2-3
D gene: NA
clone size: few
CDR3 protein: CASSHEALGGLKDTQYF
CDR3 DNA: TGCGCCAGCAGCCATGAGGCCCTCGGGGGGCTTAAAGATACGCAGTATTTT

V gene: TRBV20-1
J gene: TRBJ2-1
D gene: TRBD1
clone size: NA
CDR3 protein: CSALDRGLLSYNEQFF
CDR3 DNA: TGCAGTGCTTTGGACAGGGGGCTTCTCTCCTACAATGAGCAGTTCTTC

V gene: TRBV3-1
J gene: TRBJ1-1
D gene: NA
clone size: few
CDR3 protein: CASSQGPRGTGAFF
CDR3 DNA: TGTGCCAGCAGCCAGGGTCCGAGGGGTACGGGGGCTTTCTTT

V gene: TRBV20-1
J gene: TRBJ1-2
D gene: NA
clone size: NA
CDR3 protein: CSASTTQASYGYTF
CDR3 DNA: TGCAGTGCTAGTACGACACAGGCCTCCTATGGCTACACCTTC

V gene: TRBV6-2/TRBV6-3
J gene: TRBJ1-5
D gene: NA
clone size: few
CDR3 protein: CASSYTRVQPQHF
CDR3 DNA: TGTGCCAGCAGTTACACCCGGGTGCAGCCCCAGCATTTT

V gene: TRBV9
J gene: TRBJ2-7
D gene: TRBD1
clone size: few
CDR3 protein: CASSVDGQGGEQYF
CDR3 DNA: TGTGCCAGCAGCGTAGATGGACAGGGCGGCGAGCAGTACTTC

V gene: TRBV12-3/TRBV12-4
J gene: TRBJ1-1
D gene: TRBD1
clone size: many
CDR3 protein: CASSADRGEAFF
CDR3 DNA: TGTGCCAGCAGTGCCGACAGGGGTGAAGCTTTCTTT

V gene: TRBV28
J gene: TRBJ2-7
D gene: NA
clone size: few
CDR3 protein: CASRQGGRGEQYF
CDR3 DNA: TGTGCCAGCAGGCAGGGTGGCAGGGGCGAGCAGTACTTC

V gene: TRBV11-3
J gene: TRBJ2-1
D gene: NA
clone size: NA
CDR3 protein: CASSNLDSNEQFF
CDR3 DNA: TGTGCCAGCAGCAACCTCGACAGCAATGAGCAGTTCTTC

V gene: TRBV6-1
J gene: TRBJ2-1
D gene: TRBD2
clone size: NA
CDR3 protein: CAAAGASGMNEQFF
CDR3 DNA: TGTGCCGCCGCCGGGGCTAGCGGAATGAATGAGCAGTTCTTC

V gene: TRBV25-1
J gene: TRBJ2-1
D gene: NA
clone size: NA
CDR3 protein: CASTGEGQISYNEQFF
CDR3 DNA: TGTGCCAGCACAGGGGAGGGCCAGATTTCCTACAATGAGCAGTTCTTC

V gene: TRBV21-1
J gene: TRBJ2-7
D gene: NA
clone size: few
CDR3 protein: CASVTKRGAYEQYF
CDR3 DNA: TGTGCCAGCGTGACTAAGCGGGGCGCCTACGAGCAGTACTTC

V gene: TRBV19
J gene: TRBJ2-1
D gene: TRBD2
clone size: few
CDR3 protein: CASQGLAGSNEQFF
CDR3 DNA: TGTGCCAGCCAGGGACTAGCGGGAAGTAATGAGCAGTTCTTC

V gene: TRBV2
J gene: TRBJ2-3
D gene: NA
clone size: few
CDR3 protein: CASKRQTTRDTQYF
CDR3 DNA: TGTGCCAGCAAGAGACAGACGACCAGAGATACGCAGTATTTT

V gene: TRBV12-3/TRBV12-4
J gene: TRBJ2-1
D gene: NA
clone size: NA
CDR3 protein: CASSTRPLGQFF
CDR3 DNA: TGTGCCAGCAGTACTCGCCCCCTAGGGCAGTTCTTC

V gene: TRBV7-6
J gene: TRBJ2-5
D gene: NA
clone size: NA
CDR3 protein: CASSLYRAPQETQYF
CDR3 DNA: TGTGCCAGCAGCTTATACCGGGCCCCCCAAGAGACCCAGTACTTC

V gene: TRBV5-1
J gene: TRBJ2-5
D gene: TRBD1
clone size: few
CDR3 protein: CASSDRGQIETQYF
CDR3 DNA: TGCGCCAGCAGCGACCGGGGACAGATAGAGACCCAGTACTTC

V gene: TRBV10-3
J gene: TRBJ2-3
D gene: NA
clone size: few
CDR3 protein: CAISVRGDTQYF
CDR3 DNA: TGTGCCATCAGTGTCCGGGGTGATACGCAGTATTTT